One and the same sample provided the 32 T cell receptor beta chains below, sequenced in a study of blood T cell repertoires in COVID-19. The repertoire was sequenced with immunoSEQ multiplex PCR; TCRdb's copy has only in-frame clones and lacks some. In the table there are roughly 250,000 clones, more than 70% of which are singletons. The sample comprised peripheral blood. Every receptor here comes from a woman between 40 and 50 years old who had recovered from COVID-19.

This rearrangement joins TRBV6-5 to TRBJ2-7; TRBD1 aligns across 8 bases. CDR3 length: 14 amino acids. Trimming removed 4 bases from V and 2 bases from J; junction bases left unmatched: 4. Per the germline V gene, CDR1 is MNHEY and CDR2 is SVGAGI. CDR3 amino acids: CASSLGTGTYEQYF. The DNA for the CDR3 is TGTGCCAGCAGTTTAGGGACAGGCACCTACGAGCAGTACTTC.

The chain recombines TRBV30 with TRBJ2-2; TRBD1 matches at 10 bases. Germline values: CDR1 GTSNPN, CDR2 SVGIG (reference sequence). The CDR3 contains 15 residues. V gave up 5 bases and J gave up 9 bases; unmatched junction bases: 12. The CDR3 DNA sequence: TGTGCCTGGGGCAAAACCGGGACAGGGGTCTGGGAGCTGTTTTTT. Translating it yields CAWGKTGTGVWELFF.

The V gene is TRBV19, the J gene TRBJ1-4; TRBD1 agrees at 7 bases. Per the germline V gene, CDR1 is LNHDA and CDR2 is SQIVND (reference sequence). V trimming: 10 bases; J trimming: 6 bases; junction bases outside the gene matches: 8. The CDR3 runs 13 residues. Written as DNA, the CDR3 is TGTGCCACGACGACAGGGACTTATGAAAAACTGTTTTTT. This translates into CATTTGTYEKLFF.

The chain joins TRBV29-1 to TRBJ2-1; 7 bases line up with TRBD1. Per the germline V gene, CDR1 is SQVTM and CDR2 is ANQGSEA. V lost 6 bases, J lost 9 bases, and 11 bases stayed unmatched. There are 13 residues in the CDR3. CDR3 DNA: TGCAGCGTCGGACAGGAATATCGCGGTGAGCAGTTCTTC. It encodes CSVGQEYRGEQFF.

This chain connects TRBV19 to TRBJ2-7, with a possible D match to TRBD2 (5 bases). The germline V gene encodes CDR1 LNHDA and CDR2 SQIVND (reference sequence). V gave up 0 bases and J gave up 6 bases, with 12 bases separating them. The CDR3 has 14 amino acids. Here the CDR3 DNA reads TGTGCCAGTAGTATAGATTCGACTACGCTCGAGCAGTACTTC. This translates into CASSIDSTTLEQYF.

J is TRBJ1-3 and V is TRBV6-5, with 7 nucleotides matching TRBD1. J lost 8 bases, V lost 4 bases, and 5 bases had no gene match. Germline V lookup: CDR1 MNHEY, CDR2 SVGAGI. The CDR3 is 13 amino acids. CDR3 protein: CASSLFQGDTIYF. The CDR3 DNA reads TGTGCCAGCAGTTTGTTCCAGGGGGACACCATATATTTT.

This chain connects TRBV5-1 to TRBJ2-2; D ambiguous. The germline V gene encodes CDR1 SGHRS and CDR2 YFSETQ. V lost 5 bases and J 4 bases, leaving 12 bases between the germline ends. The CDR3 runs 14 residues. The CDR3 loop is CASSHYSVTGELFF. CDR3 bases: TGCGCCAGCAGTCACTATTCCGTCACCGGGGAGCTGTTTTTT.

This clone was detected many times. The genes are TRBV4-3 and TRBJ1-2, with 8 bases fitting TRBD1. V shed 0 bases and J 3 bases; nucleotides not matched to a gene: 6. Germline CDR1 and CDR2: LGHNA and YSLEER. This CDR3 region has 16 residues. The CDR3 coding sequence is TGCGCCAGCAGCCAAGAGGGCGGGGGACAGGACTATGGCTACACCTTC. This codes for CASSQEGGGQDYGYTF.

The chain couples TRBV15 to TRBJ2-7; 10 bases align to TRBD1. CDR1 is LNHNV and CDR2 is YYDKDF in the germline V gene (reference sequence). With V trimmed by 0 bases and J by 3 bases, 5 bases remained unmatched. This CDR3 comprises 16 residues. The CDR3 reads CATSRDRDRGSYEQYF. CDR3 in DNA: TGTGCCACCAGCAGAGATCGGGACAGGGGCAGCTACGAGCAGTACTTC.

This chain connects TRBV5-5 to TRBJ2-7; the match to TRBD1 covers 11 bases. The germline CDR1 and CDR2 sequences are SGHKS and YYEKEE (reference sequence). The J segment lost 0 bases and the V segment lost 0 bases, leaving 2 bases of the junction unmatched. There are 16 residues in the CDR3. CDR3 nucleotides: TGTGCCAGCAGCTTGGGGACAGGGGGCCGCTCCTACGAGCAGTACTTC. Its protein product is CASSLGTGGRSYEQYF.

This chain uses TRBV5-4 with TRBJ2-4; 8 nucleotides match TRBD1. The CDR3 spans 16 residues. In germline, CDR1 is SGHNT, CDR2 YYREEE (reference sequence). V shed 1 base, J shed 8 bases, and the junction held 11 bases outside the gene matches. For the CDR3, the DNA is TGTGCCAGCAGCTTGCCTCCAGGACAGGGTCGGGACATTCAGTACTTC. It specifies CASSLPPGQGRDIQYF.

This chain uses TRBV19 with TRBJ2-2, with D possibly being TRBD2 (6 bases). The CDR3 covers 15 residues. Germline lookup yields CDR1 LNHDA and CDR2 SQIVND (reference sequence). V shed 3 bases and J shed 6 bases, with 14 bases lying between them. DNA for the CDR3: TGTGCCAGTAGTATTCGGGGGTCCGGCGCCGGGGAGCTGTTTTTT. Protein sequence: CASSIRGSGAGELFF.

The chain links TRBV28 to TRBJ2-5, with D perhaps matching TRBD1 (6 bases). V lost 7 bases to trimming and J lost 4 bases, with 19 bases between them. The CDR3 covers 15 residues. Per germline, CDR1 MDHEN and CDR2 SYDVKM. CDR3 in amino acids: CASTKRGKRGETQYF. In DNA, the CDR3 is TGTGCCAGCACTAAAAGGGGGAAAAGGGGAGAGACCCAGTACTTC. The full variable domain, rest sourced from reference TRBV28 and TRBJ2-5, is DVKVTQSSRYLVKRTGEKVFLECVQDMDHENMFWYRQDPGLGLRLIYFSYDVKMKEKGDIPEGYSVSREKKERFSLILESASTNQTSMYLCASTKRGKRGETQYFGPGTRLLVL.

The J gene is TRBJ2-7, the V gene TRBV30, with a possible D match to TRBD1 (6 bases). CDR3 length: 13 residues. V was shortened by 2 bases and J by 6 bases, with 14 bases between the two germline ends. The germline V gene has CDR1 GTSNPN and CDR2 SVGIG (reference sequence). CDR3 amino acids: CAWSFRGNSEQYF. CDR3 sequence (DNA): TGTGCCTGGAGTTTCAGGGGTAATAGCGAGCAGTACTTC.

This chain joins TRBV28 and TRBJ2-7; the match to TRBD1 covers 10 bases. CDR1 is MDHEN and CDR2 is SYDVKM in the germline V gene. The CDR3 consists of 15 residues. The junction had 9 bases not matched to a gene; V was cut back by 4 bases and J by 6 bases. The CDR3 coding sequence is TGTGCCAGCAGTTCCGATTGGACAGGGGGGGGCGAGCAGTACTTC. Protein: CASSSDWTGGGEQYF.

The count of this clone is one. The chain has TRBV5-5 and TRBJ1-4, with 7 bases fitting TRBD1. Losses at the gene ends were 0 bases for V and 8 bases for J; bases not matched to a gene: 7. CDR1 is SGHKS, CDR2 YYEKEE, per germline (reference sequence). The CDR3 is 15 residues long. The CDR3 protein is CASSLGVQGWEKLFF. Written as DNA, the CDR3 is TGTGCCAGCAGCTTGGGTGTACAGGGGTGGGAAAAACTGTTTTTT. Full variable domain (missing parts from reference TRBV5-5 and TRBJ1-4): DAGVTQSPTHLIKTRGQQVTLRCSPISGHKSVSWYQQVLGQGPQFIFQYYEKEERGRGNFPDRFSARQFPNYSSELNVNALLLGDSALYLCASSLGVQGWEKLFFGSGTQLSVL.

This clone was seen only a few times. The V call is TRBV6-5, the J call TRBJ1-1; 7 positions match TRBD1. The V gene's germline CDR1 is MNHEY and CDR2 SVGAGI. The CDR3 extends over 15 amino acids. The junction had 6 bases not matched to a gene; V was cut back by 5 bases and J by 0 bases. The CDR3 here is CASSRDSALNTEAFF. CDR3 in DNA: TGTGCCAGCAGTCGGGACAGCGCCTTGAACACTGAAGCTTTCTTT.

The chain carries TRBV18 and TRBJ2-7; 12 nucleotides agree with TRBD2. The CDR3 totals 15 residues. In germline, CDR1 is KGHSH, CDR2 LQKENI. J gave up 4 bases and V 8 bases, and 9 bases lay outside the gene matches. The CDR3 nucleotides read TGTGCCAGCCGCCTATCGACTAGCGGGGGTTACGAGCAGTACTTC. It is translated as CASRLSTSGGYEQYF. The whole variable domain, filled in from reference TRBV18 and TRBJ2-7, reads NAGVMQNPRHLVRRRGQEARLRCSPMKGHSHVYWYRQLPEEGLKFMVYLQKENIIDESGMPKERFSAEFPKEGPSILRIQQVVRGDSAAYFCASRLSTSGGYEQYFGPGTRLTVT.

The chain uses TRBV24-1 and TRBJ2-3, with TRBD2 matching over 7 bases. V shed 6 bases, J shed 6 bases, and the junction held 14 bases outside the gene matches. CDR1 and CDR2 from the germline V gene are KGHDR and SFDVKD. The CDR3 loop spans 16 amino acids. The chain's CDR3 is CATSPPPGRHGDTQYF. CDR3 nucleotides: TGTGCCACCAGTCCCCCACCCGGGAGGCACGGGGATACGCAGTATTTT.

The chain employs TRBV7-2 and TRBJ2-7, with D possibly matching TRBD1 (5 bases). Trimming removed 2 bases at V and 6 bases at J, with 8 bases between. The CDR3 runs to 12 residues. Germline-derived CDR1 and CDR2 are SGHTA and FQGNSA. CDR3 in DNA: TGTGCCAGCAGCTTATCTGGGGCCGAGCAGTACTTC. Protein: CASSLSGAEQYF.

This chain links TRBV7-9 with TRBJ2-6, with TRBD2 as a possible D gene (5 bases). V was trimmed by 5 bases and J by 6 bases, leaving 11 bases between them. The CDR3 has 14 amino acids. From germline, CDR1 is SEHNR and CDR2 FQNEAQ (reference sequence). CDR3 bases: TGTGCCAGCAGCCGGGGTGATGAGGCCAACGTCCTGACTTTC. This encodes CASSRGDEANVLTF.

The chain is built from TRBV7-2 and TRBJ2-3, with D tentatively TRBD2 (7 bases). The CDR3 length is 17 residues. Germline lookup yields CDR1 SGHTA and CDR2 FQGNSA. Trimming cost V 5 bases and J 2 bases, with 20 bases left between them. The CDR3 loop is CASSLSLIGGATDTQYF. CDR3 sequence (DNA): TGTGCCAGCAGCCTAAGCCTCATTGGGGGGGCCACAGATACGCAGTATTTT.

The J gene is TRBJ2-2, the V gene TRBV2, with 7 nucleotides matching TRBD1. CDR3 length: 15 residues. With 7 bases clipped from V and 0 bases from J, the junction kept 5 bases outside the gene matches. Germline V gene lookup returns CDR1 SNHLY and CDR2 FYNNEI. CDR3 sequence reads: CASTGDRPNTGELFF. The CDR3 region has the DNA TGTGCCAGCACAGGGGACAGACCGAACACCGGGGAGCTGTTTTTT.

This rearrangement joins TRBV21-1 to TRBJ2-4; TRBD1 is the table's D call and was not checked against the DNA. TRBV21-1 is reported as a pseudogene. The CDR3 runs to 20 residues. CDR3 nucleotide sequence: TGTGCCAGCAGCAAAACACGACAGGCCCTAACCCACCTAGCCAAAAACATTCAGTACTTC. Translating it yields CASSKTRQALTHLAKNIQYF.

V usage is TRBV4-3 and J usage is TRBJ1-6; 7 bases line up with TRBD1. The junction had 10 bases not matched to a gene; V was cut back by 0 bases and J by 5 bases. Germline CDR1 LGHNA, CDR2 YSLEER. The CDR3 length is 18 residues. The DNA of the CDR3 is TGCGCCAGCAGCCAAGATCAGACAGGGTATAACGATAATTCACCCCTCCACTTT. Translation gives CASSQDQTGYNDNSPLHF.

The V gene is TRBV27, the J gene TRBJ2-7; TRBD1 is a possible D gene (5 bases). The germline V gene encodes CDR1 MNHEY and CDR2 SMNVEV (reference sequence). This CDR3 spans 12 amino acids. Trimming took off 6 bases at V and 6 bases at J, with 12 bases between the two ends. The CDR3: CASSTTGPEQYF. The CDR3 DNA reads TGTGCCAGCAGCACCACAGGCCCCGAGCAGTACTTC.

DNA of the CDR3: TGTGCCAGCAGTTACCTTACCGGACTGCCGAACACCGGGGAGCTGTTTTTT. Translating it yields CASSYLTGLPNTGELFF. V and J are TRBV6-2 or TRBV6-3 and TRBJ2-2, with a possible D match to TRBD2 (5 bases). The V gene lost 2 bases and the J gene lost 0 bases, with 13 bases spanning the gap. This CDR3 contains 17 residues. Germline-derived CDR1 and CDR2 are MNHEY and SVGEGT.

The chain recombines TRBV11-3 with TRBJ2-1; maybe TRBD2 (7 bases). The CDR3 consists of 15 residues. With 1 base removed from V and 7 bases from J, the gap between germline ends came to 14 bases. The germline gives CDR1 SGHNT, CDR2 YENEEA. CDR3 bases: TGTGCCAGCAGCTTAGTGGGGGGGCGCAGGAATGAGCAGTTCTTC. Translated: CASSLVGGRRNEQFF.

The V and J genes are TRBV3-1 (or the pseudogene TRBV3-2) and TRBJ2-7; 8 bases match TRBD1. Germline V gene data show CDR1 as LGHDT and CDR2 as YNNKEL (reference sequence). The CDR3 runs 15 residues. V dropped 2 bases and J dropped 3; count of bases not matched to a gene: 6. The CDR3: CASSQWPDRGYEQYF. In DNA, the CDR3 is TGTGCCAGCAGCCAATGGCCCGACAGGGGCTACGAGCAGTACTTC.

The chain has TRBV5-1 and TRBJ1-1; 7 bases are a match to TRBD1. The V gene end was trimmed by 4 bases and the J gene end by 1 base; junction bases not matched to a gene: 4. The CDR3 loop spans 14 amino acids. Germline CDR1 is SGHRS and CDR2 is YFSETQ. The CDR3 region has the DNA TGCGCCAGCAGCCCAGGGACAGCGAACACTGAAGCTTTCTTT. Translated, it gives CASSPGTANTEAFF.

This clone was recorded a few times. V usage is TRBV5-4 and J usage is TRBJ2-1, with a weak D call TRBD1 (6 bases). The CDR3 runs to 15 residues. Trimming took off 4 bases at V and 4 bases at J, with 15 bases between the two ends. The V gene's germline CDR1 is SGHNT and CDR2 YYREEE (reference sequence). DNA for the CDR3: TGTGCCAGCAGCCTCAAGCAGGGGACATACAATGAGCAGTTCTTC. Translating gives CASSLKQGTYNEQFF.

V and J are TRBV25-1 and TRBJ2-1; TRBD1 aligns across 9 bases. J was trimmed by 8 bases and V by 5 bases; bases with no gene match: 10. This CDR3 comprises 15 residues. Per germline, CDR1 MGHDK and CDR2 SYGVNS. The CDR3 DNA sequence: TGTGCCAGCAGTTTTACGGGACAGGGTATACATGAGCAGTTCTTC. Protein sequence: CASSFTGQGIHEQFF. The variable domain in full, with the rest retrieved from reference TRBV25-1 and TRBJ2-1, is EADIYQTPRYLVIGTGKKITLECSQTMGHDKMYWYQQDPGMELHLIHYSYGVNSTEKGDLSSESTVSRIRTEHFPLTLESARPSHTSQYLCASSFTGQGIHEQFFGPGTRLTVL.